Below, one T cell receptor (beta chain) is given with its context. Its specificity is not known. The data were obtained in a study of blood T cells in healthy people across ages. Findings and limits, study-wide: Versus aged donors, long-lived donors had higher diversity and more naive CD4+ cells.

A J-beta primer mix and a sample-barcoded 5' primer were used in a second PCR of roughly 7 to 12 cycles. MiXCR, applied by TCRdb to the 5' RACE reads, yields one record per CDR3 protein. The repertoire holds around 800,000 distinct CDR3 sequences, with roughly 24% as singletons. Germline V gene sequence: CDR1 MGHRA, CDR2 YSYEKL. The CDR3 has 13 amino acids. Trimming took off 2 bases at V and 4 bases at J, with 8 bases between the two ends. The sample also formed part of further work on T cells of mothers and their children.

The chain is built from TRBV4-1 and TRBJ1-1; D gene unclear. This TCR came from a boy younger than 18 in good health. Sequencing was performed on blood. CDR3 residues: CASSQYDVTEAFF. CDR3 coding DNA: TGCGCCAGCAGCCAATACGACGTCACTGAAGCTTTCTTT.